These 12 T cell receptor beta chains were all obtained from the same sample, sequenced in a study of early T cells in non-severe SARS-CoV-2 infection. TCRdb ran MiXCR on the 5' RACE reads and lists one entry per CDR3 protein. The profile covers tens of thousands of distinct CDR3 sequences, with 9.5% to 12% appearing a single time and approximately 13% taken by the ten largest. The sample was whole blood. All receptors come from an adult who was a healthcare worker with PCR-confirmed SARS-CoV-2 infection or an uninfected control (not recorded which).

This clonotype was seen ten or more times. This chain links TRBV5-5 with TRBJ2-5; a weak D match, TRBD1 (5 bases). The CDR3 runs to 15 residues. CDR1 SGHKS and CDR2 YYEKEE come from the germline V gene (reference sequence). The V and J ends lost 4 bases and 2 bases respectively, with 15 bases between them. The CDR3 sequence is CASSRSMGPQETQYF. In DNA form, the CDR3 reads TGTGCCAGCAGCCGCTCGATGGGGCCGCAAGAGACCCAGTACTTC.

This clonotype appeared many times. The genes are TRBV4-2 and TRBJ2-7; D unresolved. Between the trimmed V and J ends, which lost 6 bases and 6 bases, there was a span of 15 bases. The CDR3 runs 13 residues. The germline V gene encodes CDR1 LGHNA and CDR2 YNFKEQ. The CDR3 region has the DNA TGTGCCAGCAGGCTCGATACTCATAGCGAGCAGTACTTC. Translated: CASRLDTHSEQYF.

This clonotype was counted many times. The rearrangement joins TRBV6-2 or TRBV6-3 to TRBJ2-2, with D perhaps matching TRBD2 (6 bases). Germline CDR1 reads MNHEY; CDR2 reads SVGEGT. V lost 6 bases to trimming and J lost 3 bases, with 17 bases between them. The CDR3 is 16 residues long. For the CDR3, the DNA is TGTGCCAGCAGCCCAACCGTCGGGACTTACACCGGGGAGCTGTTTTTT. Residues: CASSPTVGTYTGELFF.

This chain joins TRBV9 and TRBJ2-6; TRBD1 matches 8 bases. V was clipped by 6 bases and J by 0 bases; unmatched bases: 5. Germline CDR1 is SGDLS and CDR2 is YYNGEE. This CDR3 is built from 16 residues. CDR3: CASTRQGLSGANVLTF. The CDR3 DNA is TGTGCCAGCACGCGACAGGGGCTCTCTGGGGCCAACGTCCTGACTTTC.

This clonotype was seen at least ten times. The chain links TRBV28 to TRBJ2-5; 8 bases match TRBD1. Trimming removed 6 bases from V and 5 bases from J; junction bases left unmatched: 11. There are 15 residues in the CDR3. Germline-derived CDR1 and CDR2 are MDHEN and SYDVKM. In DNA form, the CDR3 reads TGTGCCAGCAGATATGGACAGGGACATAGGGAGACCCAGTACTTC. Translation gives CASRYGQGHRETQYF.

In its sample, this clonotype is medium-sized (0.01 to 0.1%). This chain joins TRBV6-6 and TRBJ2-7; 7 bases align to TRBD2. Per germline, CDR1 MNHNY and CDR2 SVGAGI (reference sequence). CDR3 length: 16 residues. J was trimmed by 2 bases and V by 7 bases; bases with no gene match: 14. CDR3: CASKLGGSGPPYEQYF. The DNA for the CDR3 is TGTGCCAGCAAACTTGGGGGTAGCGGGCCCCCCTACGAGCAGTACTTC.

This clonotype was counted between two and nine times. The V call is TRBV6-5, the J call TRBJ1-5; D call uncertain. Germline assignment: CDR1 MNHEY and CDR2 SVGAGI. The CDR3 has 13 amino acids. Trimming stripped 6 bases from V and 5 bases from J, with 11 bases between. In DNA form, the CDR3 reads TGTGCCAGCAGGCGAGCGCGGTATCAGCCCCAGCATTTT. Protein product: CASRRARYQPQHF.

In this sample, this clonotype turned up many times. The chain joins TRBV19 to TRBJ2-6; 11 nucleotides line up with TRBD1. After removal of 10 bases from V and 0 bases from J, the junction contained 11 bases not matched to a gene. CDR1 is LNHDA, CDR2 SQIVND, per germline (reference sequence). The CDR3 consists of 18 residues. Here the CDR3 DNA reads TGTGCCACTCGGGACAGGGGGAATGCTAACTCTGGGGCCAACGTCCTGACTTTC. Residues: CATRDRGNANSGANVLTF.

The chain employs TRBV20-1 and TRBJ2-3; possibly TRBD1 or TRBD2 for D (6 bases each). Trimming removed 6 bases from V and 2 bases from J, with 15 bases in between. The CDR3 covers 14 residues. Looked up from germline, CDR1 is DFQATT and CDR2 is SNEGSKA (reference sequence). DNA of the CDR3: TGCAGTGCCCCTCAACCGGGGGCCACAGATACGCAGTATTTT. Its translation: CSAPQPGATDTQYF.

The genes are TRBV5-8 and TRBJ1-1; 8 bases fit TRBD1. The CDR3 runs 18 residues. Germline V gene sequence: CDR1 SGHTS, CDR2 YDEGEE. Trimming at V came to 3 bases and at J to 2 bases, leaving 15 bases not matched to a gene. The CDR3: CASSSIPLGTGSNTEAFF. The CDR3 nucleotides are TGTGCCAGCAGCTCGATCCCTTTGGGGACAGGATCTAACACTGAAGCTTTCTTT.

At least ten counts were recorded for this clonotype. The chain recombines TRBV18 with TRBJ1-1; 10 bases match TRBD1. This CDR3 is 13 amino acids long. J gave up 6 bases and V 8 bases, and 6 bases lay outside the gene matches. Germline V gene sequence: CDR1 KGHSH, CDR2 LQKENI. The DNA of the CDR3 is TGTGCCAGCGCGGGACAGGGGAGGGCTGAAGCTTTCTTT. The encoded protein is CASAGQGRAEAFF.

Many counts were recorded for this clonotype. The chain's CDR3 is CASSDGQGGRKLFF. The CDR3 DNA sequence: TGTGCCAGCTCAGATGGACAGGGGGGACGAAAACTGTTTTTT. The chain combines TRBV18 with TRBJ1-4; TRBD1 aligns across 10 bases. The ends lost 5 bases at V and 10 bases at J; junction bases unmatched: 7. Per germline, CDR1 KGHSH and CDR2 LQKENI. The CDR3 contains 14 residues.